These 31 T cell receptor beta chains were all obtained from the same sample, sequenced in a study of Graves' ophthalmopathy and Graves' hyperthyroidism. RNA transcripts yielded amplified TCR beta CDR3 regions. First-round RT-PCR with HTBI primers preceded a second-round multiplex PCR. TCRdb redid the calling of the multiplex PCR reads with MiXCR, one entry per CDR3 protein. The sample has about 24,000 distinct CDR3 sequences, around 50% seen once; the top ten hold 6.5%. The specimen was peripheral blood. Source of these receptors: an adult woman with stable Graves' hyperthyroidism.

At least ten counts were recorded for this clonotype. The rearrangement uses TRBV7-9 and TRBJ2-3, with D possibly being TRBD1 (6 bases). Germline V gives CDR1 SEHNR, CDR2 FQNEAQ (reference sequence). The V end lost 5 bases, the J end lost 4 bases, and 10 bases lay between the germline ends. CDR3 size: 13 residues. CDR3 in DNA: TGTGCCAGCAGCCCCACAGGGTCAGATACGCAGTATTTT. Translated, it gives CASSPTGSDTQYF.

The rearrangement uses TRBV10-2 and TRBJ2-1; 12 bases fit TRBD2. Losses at the gene ends were 7 bases for V and 9 bases for J; bases not matched to a gene: 13. Germline values: CDR1 WSHSY, CDR2 SAAADI. This CDR3 spans 16 amino acids. The CDR3 sequence is CASTLSLAGGRVEQFF. The CDR3 DNA reads as TGCGCCAGCACTCTTAGTCTAGCGGGAGGGCGGGTTGAGCAGTTCTTC.

The chain uses TRBV5-6 and TRBJ1-5; weak D call: TRBD1 (6 bases). V dropped 0 bases and J dropped 2 bases, with 15 bases sitting between them. Per the germline V gene, CDR1 is SGHDT and CDR2 is YYEEEE. The CDR3 has 17 residues. The CDR3 loop is CASSLAGTPSGNQPQHF. The CDR3 region has the DNA TGTGCCAGCAGCTTGGCGGGGACACCCTCGGGCAATCAGCCCCAGCATTTT.

This chain links TRBV11-1 with TRBJ1-2, with 8 positions matching TRBD1. V shed 2 bases and J 8 bases; nucleotides not matched to a gene: 10. The CDR3 is 15 residues long. The V gene's germline CDR1 is SGHAT and CDR2 FQDESV (reference sequence). The CDR3 DNA follows: TGTGCCAGCAGCTTAAGGCCGACAGGGGTGTACGGCTACACCTTC. Protein sequence: CASSLRPTGVYGYTF.

The table lists this clonotype with a few counts. Just one base apart from a much larger clone, this may be a read error. This likely comes from a read error, as the CDR3 has no conserved phenylalanine or tryptophan at its end. The chain links TRBV30 to TRBJ2-6; D is perhaps TRBD1 (6 bases). The germline V gene encodes CDR1 GTSNPN and CDR2 SVGIG (reference sequence). V was clipped by 8 bases and J by 0 bases, with 20 bases between them. This CDR3 contains 17 residues. The CDR3 DNA reads as TGTGCCAAAGCGCAGGACAGCGAATACTCTGGGGCCAACGTCCTGACTCTC. This encodes CAKAQDSEYSGANVLTL.

By share, this clonotype ranks as medium-sized. The chain is built from TRBV29-1 and TRBJ2-3, with 8 nucleotides matching TRBD2. CDR1 SQVTM and CDR2 ANQGSEA come from the germline V gene. This CDR3 is built from 13 residues. V lost 4 bases, J lost 3 bases, and 3 bases stayed unmatched. CDR3 sequence: CSVGREGTDTQYF. Written as DNA, the CDR3 is TGCAGCGTTGGCCGGGAGGGAACAGATACGCAGTATTTT.

The V gene is TRBV20-1, the J gene TRBJ2-5, with D maybe TRBD1 (6 bases). CDR3 length: 16 residues. V lost 4 bases and J 1 base, leaving 19 bases between the germline ends. Germline lookup yields CDR1 DFQATT and CDR2 SNEGSKA (reference sequence). CDR3 nucleotide sequence: TGCAGTGCTAACACGAGGGGGTTGGGCGGCCAAGAGACCCAGTACTTC. It yields the protein CSANTRGLGGQETQYF.

This rearrangement joins TRBV7-9 to TRBJ2-7; 8 bases align to TRBD2. Germline CDR1 reads SEHNR; CDR2 reads FQNEAQ (reference sequence). The CDR3 runs 15 residues. The V gene end was trimmed by 5 bases and the J gene end by 2 bases; junction bases not matched to a gene: 8. The CDR3 here is CASSTTGTRTYEQYF. The DNA of the CDR3 is TGTGCCAGCAGCACTACCGGGACTAGAACCTACGAGCAGTACTTC. The full variable domain, with the rest looked up from reference TRBV7-9 and TRBJ2-7, is DTGVSQNPRHKITKRGQNVTFRCDPISEHNRLYWYRQTLGQGPEFLTYFQNEAQLEKSRLLSDRFSAERPKGSFSTLEIQRTEQGDSAMYLCASSTTGTRTYEQYFGPGTRLTVT.

The chain combines TRBV7-2 with TRBJ2-1; D might be TRBD2 (7 bases). The CDR3 runs 16 residues. The V end lost 6 bases, the J end lost 3 bases, and 18 bases lay between the germline ends. Germline V gene data show CDR1 as SGHTA and CDR2 as FQGNSA. CDR3 in amino acids: CASSPGAGDIYNEQFF. The CDR3 DNA reads TGTGCCAGCAGTCCGGGGGCGGGAGATATCTACAATGAGCAGTTCTTC.

The rearrangement links TRBV7-3 to TRBJ2-7, with D possibly being TRBD2 (5 bases). The ends were cut back, 4 bases at V and 6 bases at J, with 7 bases in the middle. Germline lookup yields CDR1 SGHTA and CDR2 FQGTGA. The CDR3 runs to 11 residues. The CDR3 reads CASSSEGEQYF. The CDR3 nucleotides read TGTGCCAGCAGCTCCGAGGGCGAGCAGTACTTC.

This chain connects TRBV6-4 to TRBJ2-2; D possibly matches TRBD1 or TRBD2 (5 bases each). V was clipped by 5 bases and J by 7 bases, with 14 bases between them. CDR3 length: 14 amino acids. Germline V lookup: CDR1 MRHNA, CDR2 SNTAGT. As DNA, the CDR3 is TGTGCCAGCAGTCCCCCCGGGGACGGCGGGGAGCTGTTTTTT. Residues: CASSPPGDGGELFF.

This clonotype is medium-sized (0.01 to 0.1%) within its sample. This chain uses TRBV7-9 with TRBJ2-3; 8 positions match TRBD1. J lost 0 bases, V lost 3 bases, and 5 bases had no gene match. This CDR3 is 16 amino acids long. Germline CDR1 reads SEHNR; CDR2 reads FQNEAQ (reference sequence). CDR3 DNA sequence: TGTGCCAGCAGCTTTTACCGGACAGGGAGCACAGATACGCAGTATTTT. Its translation: CASSFYRTGSTDTQYF.

This clonotype was counted a few times. The chain is built from TRBV6-6 and TRBJ1-5; 7 nucleotides align to TRBD1. The CDR3 is made up of 14 amino acids. Looked up from germline, CDR1 is MNHNY and CDR2 is SVGAGI (reference sequence). Germline trimming cut 6 bases from V and 2 bases from J; bases unmatched to any gene: 4. CDR3 nucleotide sequence: TGTGCCAGCAGACAGGGGTGGGGCAATCAGCCCCAGCATTTT. Amino acid sequence: CASRQGWGNQPQHF.

The sample holds many counts of this clonotype. The CDR3 does not close with the conserved phenylalanine or tryptophan, likely indicating a read error. V usage is TRBV29-1 and J usage is TRBJ2-7, with 8 bases aligning to TRBD2. Per the germline V gene, CDR1 is SQVTM and CDR2 is ANQGSEA. After removal of 7 bases from V and 1 base from J, the junction contained 6 bases not matched to a gene. The CDR3 loop spans 13 amino acids. The CDR3 sequence is CSAIAGPSYEQYL. The CDR3 nucleotides are TGCAGCGCGATAGCGGGGCCGTCCTACGAGCAGTACCTC.

Note on this clonotype: One end of the junction fails to match germline, which may point to a read error. The chain joins TRBV7-2 to TRBJ2-1; tentative D call: TRBD2 (6 bases). Germline CDR1 reads SGHTA; CDR2 reads FQGNSA. The CDR3 runs 19 residues. The CDR3 reads CASSLVAGFAGNSYNGQFF. The DNA of the CDR3 is TGTGCCAGCAGCTTAGTTGCGGGGTTTGCGGGAAACTCCTATAATGGGCAGTTCTTC.

This clonotype is deemed medium-sized. The chain couples TRBV20-1 to TRBJ2-7; 10 bases align to TRBD2. Per germline, CDR1 DFQATT and CDR2 SNEGSKA (reference sequence). The length of the CDR3 is 14 residues. The J segment lost 2 bases and the V segment lost 4 bases, leaving 5 bases of the junction unmatched. For the CDR3, the DNA is TGCAGTGCTAAAGGCCTAGCGGGAGCCTACGAGCAGTACTTC. Amino acids: CSAKGLAGAYEQYF.

By share of the sample, this clonotype is medium-sized. The CDR3 DNA reads TGTGCCAGCAGCTATGGGGCCAACGTCCTGACTTTC. Translated, it gives CASSYGANVLTF. The rearrangement uses TRBV6-6 and TRBJ2-6; D unclear. Trimming shortened V by 6 bases and J by 3 bases, and 3 bases separated the two germline ends. CDR3 size: 12 residues. CDR1 is MNHNY, CDR2 SVGAGI, per germline (reference sequence).

This clonotype was seen a single time. This chain joins TRBV20-1 and TRBJ2-3, with D unclear. This CDR3 spans 13 amino acids. Trimming shortened V by 1 base and J by 0 bases, and 5 bases separated the two germline ends. CDR1 and CDR2 (germline): DFQATT, SNEGSKA (reference sequence). The chain's CDR3 is CSARASSTDTQYF. The CDR3 coding sequence is TGCAGTGCTAGAGCATCTAGCACAGATACGCAGTATTTT.

This clonotype was observed at least ten times. J is TRBJ2-7 and V is TRBV7-9; 13 bases match TRBD2. Germline loops: CDR1 SEHNR, CDR2 FQNEAQ (reference sequence). The length of the CDR3 is 19 residues. Germline trimming cut 1 base from V and 7 bases from J; bases unmatched to any gene: 16. This CDR3 is CASSLGFAGTSGDRREQYF. The CDR3 DNA reads as TGTGCCAGCAGCTTAGGATTTGCTGGGACTAGCGGGGATCGGCGGGAGCAGTACTTC. Using reference TRBV7-9 and TRBJ2-7 for the parts outside the CDR3, the full variable domain is DTGVSQNPRHKITKRGQNVTFRCDPISEHNRLYWYRQTLGQGPEFLTYFQNEAQLEKSRLLSDRFSAERPKGSFSTLEIQRTEQGDSAMYLCASSLGFAGTSGDRREQYFGPGTRLTVT.

This clonotype is medium-sized by share. The chain employs TRBV20-1 and TRBJ2-3; 10 bases agree with TRBD2. This CDR3 is built from 16 residues. Germline CDR1 reads DFQATT; CDR2 reads SNEGSKA (reference sequence). The J segment lost 0 bases and the V segment lost 4 bases, leaving 7 bases of the junction unmatched. Here the CDR3 reads CSAKASGRRSTDTQYF. The DNA for the CDR3 is TGCAGTGCTAAGGCTAGCGGGAGAAGAAGCACAGATACGCAGTATTTT.

The V call is TRBV10-3, the J call TRBJ1-5; 8 positions agree with TRBD1. The CDR3 runs 15 residues. The germline CDR1 and CDR2 sequences are ENHRY and SYGVKD. After removal of 0 bases from V and 6 bases from J, the junction contained 4 bases not matched to a gene. CDR3 sequence reads: CAISESTGGGQPQHF. In DNA, the CDR3 is TGTGCCATCAGTGAGTCAACAGGGGGAGGTCAGCCCCAGCATTTT.

This clonotype was recorded once. This chain links TRBV10-3 with TRBJ1-5; D uncertain. The length of the CDR3 is 14 residues. Germline V gives CDR1 ENHRY, CDR2 SYGVKD. Deletions cut 0 bases from V and 5 bases from J, with 8 bases between. CDR3 coding DNA: TGTGCCATCAGTGAGTCCGCGGTGGATCAGCCCCAGCATTTT. Protein: CAISESAVDQPQHF.

This clonotype has ten or more counts. The chain uses TRBV27 and TRBJ2-7; D is unclear. The CDR3 covers 15 residues. Germline assignment: CDR1 MNHEY and CDR2 SMNVEV (reference sequence). Trimming took 3 bases from V and 0 from J, leaving 12 bases between them. CDR3 bases: TGTGCCAGCAGTTTCGGCGGCCACCGCTCCTACGAGCAGTACTTC. Its translation: CASSFGGHRSYEQYF.

This clonotype was picked up many times. The V gene is TRBV12-3 or TRBV12-4, the J gene TRBJ2-7; perhaps TRBD2 as D (6 bases). There are 12 residues in the CDR3. Trimming took 8 bases from V and 12 from J, leaving 20 bases between them. This CDR3 is CASSNLGGGTYF. The CDR3, as DNA: TGTGCCAGCTCGAACCTGGGGGGTGGTACGTACTTC.

CDR3 sequence reads: CASSLGDRSGDEQYF. CDR3 bases: TGTGCCAGCAGCTTAGGGGACCGGTCAGGCGACGAGCAGTACTTC. The chain carries TRBV7-9 and TRBJ2-7, with D perhaps given as TRBD1 or TRBD2 (5 bases each). Germline CDR1 reads SEHNR; CDR2 reads FQNEAQ (reference sequence). The CDR3 consists of 15 residues. Trimming removed 1 base at V and 5 bases at J, with 15 bases between.

This clonotype was recorded many times. Since a much larger clone is just one base distant, this may be a read error. The chain carries TRBV19 and TRBJ1-1; TRBD1 aligns across 7 bases. Unmatched junction bases numbered 14, after V lost 8 bases and J lost 5 bases. Germline CDR1 and CDR2: LNHDA and SQIVND (reference sequence). This CDR3 spans 15 amino acids. CDR3 sequence (DNA): TGTGCCAGTGGCCGGGACAGAAAAGGGGGGACTGAAGCTTTCTTT. It translates to CASGRDRKGGTEAFF.

Notes on this clonotype: An end of the junction differs from the germline gene, which may be a read error. The V call is TRBV6-4, the J call TRBJ2-2; D is uncertain. CDR1 and CDR2 from the germline V gene are MRHNA and SNTAGT. This CDR3 is built from 13 residues. CDR3 sequence (DNA): TGTGCCAGCGGTGACTCTAATACCGGGGAGCTGTTTTTT. It codes for CASGDSNTGELFF.

The chain couples TRBV7-9 to TRBJ2-3, with 7 bases identical to TRBD2. The CDR3 covers 15 residues. The germline V gene encodes CDR1 SEHNR and CDR2 FQNEAQ (reference sequence). Losses at the gene ends were 3 bases for V and 1 base for J; bases not matched to a gene: 4. The CDR3 loop is CASSLAGVGTDTQYF. The CDR3 DNA reads TGTGCCAGCAGCTTGGCGGGAGTGGGCACAGATACGCAGTATTTT.

This clonotype was detected many times. CDR3 residues: CASSVQAGTSTDTQYF. As DNA, the CDR3 is TGTGCCAGCAGTGTTCAAGCGGGGACTAGCACAGATACGCAGTATTTT. The rearrangement uses TRBV6-4 and TRBJ2-3, with 7 bases lining up with TRBD2. V gave up 4 bases and J gave up 0 bases; unmatched junction bases: 7. This CDR3 region has 16 residues. Germline V lookup: CDR1 MRHNA, CDR2 SNTAGT.

In this sample, this clonotype turned up a few times. The V and J genes are TRBV6-1 and TRBJ2-2; unclear D gene. With 0 bases removed from V and 7 bases from J, the gap between germline ends came to 6 bases. In germline, CDR1 is MNHNS, CDR2 SASEGT. The CDR3 has 13 amino acids. The CDR3 protein is CASSEASSGELFF. The DNA of the CDR3 is TGTGCCAGCAGTGAAGCTTCCAGCGGGGAGCTGTTTTTT.

This chain links TRBV24-1 with TRBJ2-3, with D perhaps matching TRBD1 or TRBD2 (5 bases each). The CDR3 runs 15 residues. V lost 2 bases and J lost 6, with 14 bases in between. CDR1 is KGHDR, CDR2 SFDVKD, per germline. Here the CDR3 DNA reads TGTGCCACCAGTGATTCCAACGGGGCGGTTGATACGCAGTATTTT. Its protein product is CATSDSNGAVDTQYF.